This TCR beta chain emerged from a study of cytomegalovirus exposure and HLA in healthy donors. These donors, healthy bone marrow donors, were studied. Study-wide points: A later analysis linked 15,000 to 20,000 TCR beta sequences to HLA alleles at 0.05 false discovery rate.

V shed 0 bases and J 8 bases; nucleotides not matched to a gene: 4. CDR1 is SGHDT, CDR2 YYEEEE, per germline. This CDR3 has 14 amino acids. Both 60 Vbeta primers and 13 Jbeta primers went into the PCR. Produced via immunoSEQ multiplex PCR; TCRdb's table is partial and in-frame only. The data show about 160,000 clones, 85% seen once. Of note for this clone: Its antigen is not identified.

Sequences were obtained from PBMCs. This TCR derives from a boy aged 2 to 9 in good health and CMV-seronegative. This rearrangement joins TRBV5-6 to TRBJ1-1; 10 positions match TRBD1. The CDR3 is CASSLGSGQGEAFF. The CDR3 DNA sequence: TGTGCCAGCAGCTTGGGGTCGGGACAGGGGGAAGCTTTCTTT.